The rows below give T cell receptor beta chains drawn from one sample of a study of blood T cell repertoires in COVID-19. Data came from immunoSEQ multiplex PCR; TCRdb stores just in-frame clones and leaves some out. Of about 56,000 clones in the sample, nearly 90% were seen once. Sequenced material: peripheral blood. The receptors here all came from a woman aged 60 to 75 with COVID-19, enrolled during active disease. Each CDR3 is given with its conserved first and last residue. D genes are given only for firm matches. Clone size, where shown, is once, few, many, or a class for clones that have expanded.

V gene	J gene	D gene	clone size	CDR3 DNA	CDR3 protein
TRBV28	TRBJ2-1	.	.	TGTGCCAGCAGTCCCGCGGGGCCGGCGAACAATGAGCAGTTCTTC	CASSPAGPANNEQFF
TRBV7-9	TRBJ2-1	TRBD2	.	TGTGCCAGCAGCTTAGGACTAGCGGAGGTAGACGAGCAGTTCTTC	CASSLGLAEVDEQFF
TRBV2	TRBJ1-2	.	.	TGTGCCAGCAGTGCCCAGACAGGCTATCGTGGGGGCTACACCTTC	CASSAQTGYRGGYTF
TRBV3-1/TRBV3-2	TRBJ1-3	.	.	TGTGCCAGCAGCCACTCTTGGAGGGAGGGGAAGACTGGAAACACCATATATTTT	CASSHSWREGKTGNTIYF
TRBV7-8	TRBJ1-2	TRBD1	.	TGTGCCAGCAGCTGGGGACAGGGCTATGGCTACACCTTC	CASSWGQGYGYTF
TRBV21-1	TRBJ2-5	.	.	TGTGCCAGCAGCCCCGAAGGACAGGGGGAGACCCAGTACTTC	CASSPEGQGETQYF
TRBV7-9	TRBJ2-3	TRBD1	.	TGTGCCAGCAGCTTGGGGGACAGGACCCAGTATTTT	CASSLGDRTQYF
TRBV7-2	TRBJ2-3	.	.	TGTGCCAGCAGCTTAGAAGGGCGGGGCCGCACAGATACGCAGTATTTT	CASSLEGRGRTDTQYF
TRBV18	TRBJ1-4	TRBD1	.	TGTGCCAGCTCACCATATCAGGGGGGCAATGAAAAACTGTTTTTT	CASSPYQGGNEKLFF
TRBV30	TRBJ1-5	TRBD1	once	TGTGCCTGGAGTGAGACAGGGGATCAGCCCCAGCATTTT	CAWSETGDQPQHF
TRBV27	TRBJ2-7	TRBD2	.	TGTGCCAGCAGTCCGTTAGCGGGAGAAAGCCCCTACGAGCAGTACTTC	CASSPLAGESPYEQYF
TRBV30	TRBJ1-1	.	few	TGTGCCTTCGCCAGGGGTTTGGCCACTGAAGCTTTCTTT	CAFARGLATEAFF
TRBV7-2	TRBJ2-7	TRBD2	.	TGTGCCAGCAGCTTAGTCGGCGGGGGGTTGAGGGAGCAGTACTTC	CASSLVGGGLREQYF
TRBV4-2	TRBJ2-1	TRBD2	.	TGTGCCAGCAGCCAAGATACTGCGGGGGGGCCGTACAATGAGCAGTTCTTC	CASSQDTAGGPYNEQFF
TRBV2	TRBJ1-1	.	few	TGTGCCAGCACCAGGGGATATACTGAAGCTTTCTTT	CASTRGYTEAFF
TRBV2	TRBJ1-2	.	.	TGTGCCAGCAGTGAAGGGCGGGGACCTAACTATGGCTACACCTTC	CASSEGRGPNYGYTF
TRBV29-1	TRBJ2-3	.	.	TGCAGCGTTCGGATGAGGATCACAGATACGCAGTATTTT	CSVRMRITDTQYF
TRBV2	TRBJ2-1	.	.	TGTGCCAGCAGTGACGTGGCAGGGGGACGGTGGGCGGGAGGCCCGAATGAGCAGTTCTTC	CASSDVAGGRWAGGPNEQFF
TRBV4-1	TRBJ2-7	.	once	TGCGCCAGCAGCCAATCTCCAGACGGGACCTACGAGCAGTACTTC	CASSQSPDGTYEQYF
TRBV27	TRBJ2-1	.	.	TGTGCCAGCAGTCCCTTCGGGAGTGGCACAAGTGAGCAGTTCTTC	CASSPFGSGTSEQFF
TRBV18	TRBJ2-5	.	.	TGTGCCAGCTCATCACGGCAGGCCCAAGAGACCCAGTACTTC	CASSSRQAQETQYF
TRBV5-1	TRBJ2-7	.	.	TGCGCCAGCAGCTTGGGGTGGAGGGCGAGAGAGCAGTACTTC	CASSLGWRAREQYF
TRBV2	TRBJ1-5	.	.	TGTGCCAGCAGTGAAGCGTGGCAGTCCCAGCATTTT	CASSEAWQSQHF
TRBV11-3	TRBJ2-7	TRBD1	few	TGTGCCAGCAGCGTAGGGACAGTCTACGAGCAGTACTTC	CASSVGTVYEQYF
TRBV7-8	TRBJ2-2	.	.	TGTGCCAGCAGAATACCTATCGGGAGAGTCAAGTCCGGGGAGCTGTTTTTT	CASRIPIGRVKSGELFF
TRBV30	TRBJ1-1	.	.	TGTGCCTGGAGTGTGGTACAGGAAGCTTTCTTT	CAWSVVQEAFF
TRBV28	TRBJ1-3	TRBD1	.	TGTGCCAGCAGTTTAGACAGGGCTGGAAACACCATATATTTT	CASSLDRAGNTIYF
TRBV3-1/TRBV3-2	TRBJ2-6	.	once	TGTGCCAGCAGCCAAATCCGGGGAGCTGGGGCCAACGTCCTGACTTTC	CASSQIRGAGANVLTF
TRBV2	TRBJ2-3	TRBD2	.	TGTGCCAGCCTCCGGACTAGTAGGACAGATACGCAGTATTTT	CASLRTSRTDTQYF
TRBV5-1	TRBJ2-7	.	.	TGCGCCAGCAGCTTGGTCGACAGAGTCTCCTACGAGCAGTACTTC	CASSLVDRVSYEQYF
TRBV6-5	TRBJ1-4	.	.	TGTGCCAGCAGCCAAGGGGTTGTCACTAATGAAAAACTGTTTTTT	CASSQGVVTNEKLFF
TRBV6-2/TRBV6-3	TRBJ2-1	.	.	TGTGCCAGCAGCGCACGGCGGGACGACAATGAGCAGTTCTTC	CASSARRDDNEQFF
TRBV6-6	TRBJ1-5	.	.	TGTGCCAGCAGTTACCAAGACAGCTACAATCAGCCCCAGCATTTT	CASSYQDSYNQPQHF
TRBV5-1	TRBJ1-6	.	.	TGCGCCAGCAGCTTATCGACAGAAATTAATTCACCCCTCCACTTT	CASSLSTEINSPLHF
TRBV27	TRBJ2-1	TRBD1	.	TGTGCCAGCAGCCCAGGGGGCGCGTTCTACAATGAGCAGTTCTTC	CASSPGGAFYNEQFF
TRBV4-1	TRBJ2-7	.	once	TGCGCCAGCAGCCCAGGCATGAGCTACGAGCAGTACTTC	CASSPGMSYEQYF
TRBV24-1	TRBJ2-3	TRBD1	.	TGTGCCACCAGTTCCGACAGGGGTCGGCGCACAGATACGCAGTATTTT	CATSSDRGRRTDTQYF
TRBV30	TRBJ2-5	TRBD2	.	TGTGCCTTACTAGCGGGGGGCGAGACCCAGTACTTC	CALLAGGETQYF
TRBV4-3	TRBJ1-5	.	few	TGCGCCAGCAGCCAATCGGTGGGGAGTAGCAATCAGCCCCAGCATTTT	CASSQSVGSSNQPQHF
TRBV3-1/TRBV3-2	TRBJ2-2	TRBD2	.	TGTGCCAGCAGGTACTCCGGGACTAACAATTGGGAGCTGTTTTTT	CASRYSGTNNWELFF
TRBV7-2	TRBJ2-1	TRBD1	.	TGTGCCAGCAGCTGGACAGGGGGGAGCTACAATGAGCAGTTCTTC	CASSWTGGSYNEQFF
TRBV30	TRBJ1-5	.	.	TGTGCCTGGAGTACCGGGATCAATCAGCCCCAGCATTTT	CAWSTGINQPQHF
TRBV20-1	TRBJ1-1	.	.	TGCAGTGCTAGCCGGACTGAAGCTTTCTTT	CSASRTEAFF
TRBV21-1	TRBJ1-2	.	.	TGTGCCAGCATTCAGGGACAGGTGGCTTCATTGGCCTTCTATGGCTACACCTTC	CASIQGQVASLAFYGYTF
TRBV12-3/TRBV12-4	TRBJ1-2	.	.	TGTGCCAGCAGTTTAAGCGCAGCAGTGGGCTACACCTTC	CASSLSAAVGYTF
TRBV7-2	TRBJ2-5	.	.	TGTGCCAGCAGCCCAGGGTTCTCGGAGACCCAGTACTTC	CASSPGFSETQYF
TRBV6-5	TRBJ2-1	.	.	TGTGCCAGCAGCCCCCCCTTCTCCTACAATGAGCAGTTCTTC	CASSPPFSYNEQFF
TRBV6-5	TRBJ1-5	.	.	TGTGCCAGCAGTACTGGACAGTTGAATCAGCCCCAGCATTTT	CASSTGQLNQPQHF